This record covers a single T cell receptor (beta chain). The antigen remains undetermined. Assay used: immunoSEQ multiplex PCR; TCRdb lists only in-frame clones, some missing. The sample shows just over 2,000,000 clones, approximately 94% of them seen only once. The CDR3 runs 11 residues. Trimming left V 1 base short and J 9 bases short, with 4 bases between. Germline V lookup: CDR1 MNHNY, CDR2 SVGAGI (reference sequence). This entry belongs to a study of shared clonotypes between healthy human individuals. The overall study: Per donor, three plates held CD4 naive cells, three held CD4 memory, two held CD8 naive and one held CD8 memory.

Study-level points and caveats: The study drew on few donors, limiting represented genetic and exposure-history diversity.

The naive CD8 subset, CD45RO-negative cells positively selected for CCR7, excluded terminally differentiated effector memory CD45RA+ cells. The source material was naive CD8+ T cells sorted from blood. V is TRBV6-6 and J is TRBJ2-1, with D unresolved. The sequence came from a man aged 18 to 35 in good health. The CDR3, as DNA: TGTGCCAGCAGTTACTTCGGTGAGCAGTTCTTC. It yields the protein CASSYFGEQFF.